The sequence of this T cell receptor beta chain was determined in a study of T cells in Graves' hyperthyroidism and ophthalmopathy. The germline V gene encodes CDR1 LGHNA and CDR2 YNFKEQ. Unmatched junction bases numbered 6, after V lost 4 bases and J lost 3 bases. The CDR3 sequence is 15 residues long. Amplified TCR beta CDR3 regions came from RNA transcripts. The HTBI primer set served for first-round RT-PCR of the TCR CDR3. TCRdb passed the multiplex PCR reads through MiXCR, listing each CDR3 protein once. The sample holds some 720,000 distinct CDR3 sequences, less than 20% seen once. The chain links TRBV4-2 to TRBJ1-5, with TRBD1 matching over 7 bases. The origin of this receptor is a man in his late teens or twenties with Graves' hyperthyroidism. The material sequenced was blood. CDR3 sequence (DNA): TGTGCCAGCAGCCTGGGGACAGTCGACAATCAGCCCCAGCATTTT. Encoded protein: CASSLGTVDNQPQHF.